These T cell receptor beta chains were read from a single sample in a study of follicular helper T cells after annual influenza vaccination. Clones were read by immunoSEQ multiplex PCR, and TCRdb kept only the in-frame ones, dropping some. Found here are a few thousand clones, more than 70% of them singletons; the top ten hold approximately 1.5%. The specimen comprised CXCR5+ CD38- circulating T follicular helper cells from blood, sampled 7 days after influenza vaccination. These receptors were collected from an adult who received the influenza vaccine. Each CDR3 is given with its conserved first and last residue. The D gene is left open where the match is weak. Clone size is stated in some rows and not others, as once, few, many or a class when expanded.

v_gene: TRBV30
abundance: NA
d_gene: TRBD2
j_gene: TRBJ2-1
CDR3aa: CAWSVLVGTSGRARGNEQFF
CDR3nt: TGTGCCTGGAGTGTACTCGTGGGGACTAGCGGGAGGGCCCGGGGAAATGAGCAGTTCTTC

v_gene: TRBV7-9
abundance: NA
d_gene: TRBD1
j_gene: TRBJ1-2
CDR3aa: CASSRDSSNYGYTF
CDR3nt: TGTGCCAGCAGCAGGGACAGTTCTAACTATGGCTACACCTTC

v_gene: TRBV2
abundance: NA
d_gene: NA
j_gene: TRBJ1-1
CDR3aa: CATAWGDTEAFF
CDR3nt: TGTGCCACCGCGTGGGGGGACACTGAAGCTTTCTTT

v_gene: TRBV11-1
abundance: NA
d_gene: NA
j_gene: TRBJ1-1
CDR3aa: CASSLTTGRGEAFF
CDR3nt: TGTGCCAGCAGCTTAACGACAGGCCGCGGGGAAGCTTTCTTT

v_gene: TRBV5-1
abundance: NA
d_gene: TRBD1
j_gene: TRBJ1-1
CDR3aa: CASTHGQGSYTEAFF
CDR3nt: TGCGCCAGCACCCACGGACAGGGGTCTTACACTGAAGCTTTCTTT

v_gene: TRBV9
abundance: NA
d_gene: NA
j_gene: TRBJ1-4
CDR3aa: CASSQGSVGEKLFF
CDR3nt: TGTGCCAGCAGCCAGGGATCGGTGGGTGAAAAACTGTTTTTT

v_gene: TRBV15
abundance: NA
d_gene: NA
j_gene: TRBJ1-5
CDR3aa: CATSRETLLTNQPQHF
CDR3nt: TGTGCCACCAGCAGAGAGACTCTGCTCACAAATCAGCCCCAGCATTTT

v_gene: TRBV21-1
abundance: NA
d_gene: NA
j_gene: TRBJ1-5
CDR3aa: CASSKRFEHRGGCNQPQHF
CDR3nt: TGTGCCAGCAGCAAAAGATTCGAACACAGGGGCGGGTGCAATCAGCCCCAGCATTTT

v_gene: TRBV18
abundance: NA
d_gene: NA
j_gene: TRBJ2-5
CDR3aa: CASSLLEETQYF
CDR3nt: TGTGCCAGCTCACTGCTAGAAGAGACCCAGTACTTC

v_gene: TRBV5-4
abundance: NA
d_gene: NA
j_gene: TRBJ1-4
CDR3aa: CASSPSGANEKLFF
CDR3nt: TGTGCCAGCAGCCCGTCAGGGGCTAATGAAAAACTGTTTTTT

v_gene: TRBV6-1
abundance: NA
d_gene: TRBD1
j_gene: TRBJ1-2
CDR3aa: CASYPGTGGLGGYTF
CDR3nt: TGTGCCAGTTACCCCGGGACAGGGGGCCTTGGAGGCTACACCTTC

v_gene: TRBV7-3
abundance: NA
d_gene: NA
j_gene: TRBJ2-3
CDR3aa: CASSLSYSDTQYF
CDR3nt: TGTGCCAGCAGCTTATCTTACTCAGATACGCAGTATTTT

v_gene: TRBV19
abundance: once
d_gene: NA
j_gene: TRBJ1-1
CDR3aa: CAVEAGNTEAFF
CDR3nt: TGTGCCGTGGAGGCAGGGAACACTGAAGCTTTCTTT

v_gene: TRBV30
abundance: NA
d_gene: NA
j_gene: TRBJ1-6
CDR3aa: CAWTGSSYNSPLHF
CDR3nt: TGTGCCTGGACCGGGAGCTCCTATAATTCACCCCTCCACTTT

v_gene: TRBV15
abundance: once
d_gene: TRBD1
j_gene: TRBJ2-7
CDR3aa: CATSRDRGREQYF
CDR3nt: TGTGCCACCAGCAGGGACAGGGGACGCGAGCAGTACTTC

v_gene: TRBV28
abundance: NA
d_gene: NA
j_gene: TRBJ1-1
CDR3aa: CASSFSADTEAFF
CDR3nt: TGTGCCAGCAGTTTCAGCGCGGACACTGAAGCTTTCTTT

v_gene: TRBV6-6
abundance: NA
d_gene: TRBD2
j_gene: TRBJ2-2
CDR3aa: CASNRLAGAGELFF
CDR3nt: TGTGCCAGCAACAGACTAGCGGGAGCCGGGGAGCTGTTTTTT

v_gene: TRBV11-2
abundance: NA
d_gene: TRBD2
j_gene: TRBJ2-7
CDR3aa: CASSLLSGGTGEQYF
CDR3nt: TGTGCCAGCAGCCTCCTTAGCGGGGGGACTGGAGAGCAGTACTTC

v_gene: TRBV5-1
abundance: NA
d_gene: NA
j_gene: TRBJ2-3
CDR3aa: CASSLEVGRGNTQYF
CDR3nt: TGCGCCAGCAGCTTGGAGGTCGGGAGAGGAAATACGCAGTATTTT

v_gene: TRBV5-1
abundance: NA
d_gene: NA
j_gene: TRBJ1-2
CDR3aa: CASSFPGDGYTF
CDR3nt: TGCGCCAGCAGCTTCCCCGGAGATGGCTACACCTTC

v_gene: TRBV5-4
abundance: NA
d_gene: NA
j_gene: TRBJ2-1
CDR3aa: CASSLMRSYNEQFF
CDR3nt: TGTGCCAGCAGCTTGATGCGTTCCTACAATGAGCAGTTCTTC

v_gene: TRBV30
abundance: once
d_gene: NA
j_gene: TRBJ1-4
CDR3aa: CAWRAGYATNEKLFF
CDR3nt: TGTGCCTGGAGGGCAGGGTACGCAACTAATGAAAAACTGTTTTTT

v_gene: TRBV5-4
abundance: NA
d_gene: NA
j_gene: TRBJ2-2
CDR3aa: CASSLGGLLPTGELFF
CDR3nt: TGTGCCAGCAGCTTGGGAGGCCTTCTACCCACCGGGGAGCTGTTTTTT

v_gene: TRBV10-3
abundance: NA
d_gene: NA
j_gene: TRBJ2-1
CDR3aa: CAISELPGSDNEQFF
CDR3nt: TGTGCCATCAGTGAGTTGCCGGGATCCGACAATGAGCAGTTCTTC

v_gene: TRBV5-1
abundance: NA
d_gene: TRBD2
j_gene: TRBJ2-7
CDR3aa: CASSGFDGGASFEQYF
CDR3nt: TGCGCCAGCAGCGGGTTCGACGGGGGGGCAAGCTTCGAGCAGTACTTC

v_gene: TRBV2
abundance: NA
d_gene: TRBD1
j_gene: TRBJ1-5
CDR3aa: CASSRDRGTDQPQHF
CDR3nt: TGTGCCAGCAGTAGGGACAGGGGAACGGATCAGCCCCAGCATTTT

v_gene: TRBV27
abundance: NA
d_gene: NA
j_gene: TRBJ2-7
CDR3aa: CASSLSSLRPVQYF
CDR3nt: TGTGCCAGCAGTTTATCGAGTTTGCGTCCGGTGCAGTACTTC

v_gene: TRBV7-8
abundance: NA
d_gene: NA
j_gene: TRBJ1-5
CDR3aa: CASGGEQPQHF
CDR3nt: TGTGCCAGCGGGGGGGAGCAGCCCCAGCATTTT

v_gene: TRBV27
abundance: NA
d_gene: TRBD1
j_gene: TRBJ2-6
CDR3aa: CASSSGQGRSGANVLTF
CDR3nt: TGTGCCAGCAGTAGTGGACAGGGGCGGTCTGGGGCCAACGTCCTGACTTTC

v_gene: TRBV6-5
abundance: NA
d_gene: TRBD1
j_gene: TRBJ2-7
CDR3aa: CASRRTGPYEQYF
CDR3nt: TGTGCCAGCAGACGGACAGGGCCCTACGAGCAGTACTTC

v_gene: TRBV5-1
abundance: NA
d_gene: TRBD1
j_gene: TRBJ1-4
CDR3aa: CASSHGTGDEKLFF
CDR3nt: TGCGCCAGCAGCCACGGGACAGGGGATGAAAAACTGTTTTTT

v_gene: TRBV7-9
abundance: NA
d_gene: NA
j_gene: TRBJ1-4
CDR3aa: CASSQSVEKLFF
CDR3nt: TGTGCCAGCAGTCAGAGCGTAGAAAAACTGTTTTTT

v_gene: TRBV6-1
abundance: NA
d_gene: TRBD1
j_gene: TRBJ2-3
CDR3aa: CASSALGQGGITDTQYF
CDR3nt: TGTGCCAGCAGTGCCCTTGGACAGGGTGGCATTACAGATACGCAGTATTTT

v_gene: TRBV5-1
abundance: NA
d_gene: NA
j_gene: TRBJ2-5
CDR3aa: CASSLARPELGGETQYF
CDR3nt: TGCGCCAGCAGCTTGGCCAGACCGGAGCTTGGCGGAGAGACCCAGTACTTC

v_gene: TRBV29-1
abundance: NA
d_gene: NA
j_gene: TRBJ1-6
CDR3aa: CSVDIVDSMENSLPSSYNSPLHF
CDR3nt: TGCAGCGTTGATATCGTCGACAGCATGGAGAACAGTCTCCCGAGCTCCTATAATTCACCCCTCCACTTT

v_gene: TRBV2
abundance: NA
d_gene: NA
j_gene: TRBJ2-7
CDR3aa: CASQRGSYEQYF
CDR3nt: TGTGCCAGCCAAAGGGGGTCCTACGAGCAGTACTTC

v_gene: TRBV28
abundance: NA
d_gene: NA
j_gene: TRBJ1-1
CDR3aa: CASSSGTKFKAFF
CDR3nt: TGTGCCAGCAGTTCAGGGACAAAGTTTAAAGCTTTCTTT

v_gene: TRBV5-5
abundance: NA
d_gene: TRBD2
j_gene: TRBJ2-3
CDR3aa: CASSKLAGGQYTQYF
CDR3nt: TGTGCCAGCAGTAAACTAGCGGGGGGGCAATATACGCAGTATTTT

v_gene: TRBV18
abundance: NA
d_gene: TRBD1
j_gene: TRBJ2-7
CDR3aa: CASSNDRGRPYEQYF
CDR3nt: TGTGCCAGCTCAAATGACAGGGGGCGACCCTACGAGCAGTACTTC

v_gene: TRBV6-1
abundance: NA
d_gene: NA
j_gene: TRBJ1-2
CDR3aa: CASSRDSDGYGYTF
CDR3nt: TGTGCCAGCAGTCGAGACAGCGATGGCTATGGCTACACCTTC

v_gene: TRBV11-2
abundance: few
d_gene: TRBD2
j_gene: TRBJ2-3
CDR3aa: CASSRETAGAYTDTQYF
CDR3nt: TGTGCCAGCAGCCGAGAAACGGCGGGAGCGTACACAGATACGCAGTATTTT

v_gene: TRBV4-1
abundance: NA
d_gene: TRBD2
j_gene: TRBJ2-1
CDR3aa: CASSQVAGMSSYNEQFF
CDR3nt: TGCGCCAGCAGCCAAGTAGCGGGGATGAGCTCCTACAATGAGCAGTTCTTC

v_gene: TRBV2
abundance: NA
d_gene: NA
j_gene: TRBJ2-5
CDR3aa: CASSPTGPLETQYF
CDR3nt: TGTGCCAGCAGCCCCACTGGGCCCCTAGAGACCCAGTACTTC